These T cell receptor beta chains were read from a single sample in a study of T cells expressing NK-cell markers. TCRdb processed the 5' RACE reads again and assigns one entry to each CDR3 protein, with no DNA. This table lists about 260,000 distinct CDR3 sequences. The sequencing input was blood T cells: a sorted CD56 or NKG2C T cell subset, CD4+ or CD8+ T cells, or bulk PBMC T cells (not recorded which). Every receptor here comes from a man in his late teens or twenties in good health. CDR3s include the opening cysteine and the closing phenylalanine or tryptophan. The order of the fields is CDR3 protein, V gene, CDR3 length, J gene.

CASSPRTSEGQYF,TRBV18,13,TRBJ2-3
CSVEGDLRDVTNEQFF,TRBV29-1,16,TRBJ2-1
CASSLSGDRGSPLHF,TRBV14,15,TRBJ1-6
CASSLQTGGGEQYF,TRBV7-9,14,TRBJ2-7
CAKGDRGLQTQYF,TRBV6-5,13,TRBJ2-5
CASRPRLGQDYEQYF,TRBV12-3/TRBV12-4,15,TRBJ2-7
CASSLQAGSVQETQYF,TRBV11-2,16,TRBJ2-5
CASSLAWWDRENGYTF,TRBV7-6,16,TRBJ1-2
CASSTTGTGGLEDTQYF,TRBV18,17,TRBJ2-3
CASSGTSGSSYEQYF,TRBV6-1,15,TRBJ2-7
CAIGETGDGYTF,TRBV10-3,12,TRBJ1-2
CASSPVGCEQFF,TRBV7-6,12,TRBJ2-1
CAISVREGNRETQYF,TRBV10-3,15,TRBJ2-5
CASSYKGGQGNSYEQYF,TRBV6-5,17,TRBJ2-7
CASSFGPGPWNSPLHF,TRBV2,16,TRBJ1-6
CASSLRQGRDSQYF,TRBV7-2,14,TRBJ2-3
CASSLGREGPRETQYF,TRBV5-4,16,TRBJ2-5
CASSLVYAEQFF,TRBV7-2,12,TRBJ2-1
CSVTSHQPYNEQFF,TRBV29-1,14,TRBJ2-1
CATHLLGTGDTGELFF,TRBV19,16,TRBJ2-2
CASSLASGISNEQFF,TRBV18,15,TRBJ2-1
CASSPTSTAGANVLTF,TRBV18,16,TRBJ2-6
CASSQGSGYGSSHEQYF,TRBV14,17,TRBJ2-7
CASSIGGREYQPQHF,TRBV19,15,TRBJ1-5
CASSTHNTEAFF,TRBV9,12,TRBJ1-1
CAIRDLASLGNEQFF,TRBV10-3,15,TRBJ2-1
CASSPIQGTGELFF,TRBV7-3,14,TRBJ2-2
CASNGGANQETQYF,TRBV7-2,14,TRBJ2-5
CASSFLGDRGLNEQYF,TRBV12-3/TRBV12-4,16,TRBJ2-7
CASSTGSSGEQYF,TRBV5-1,13,TRBJ2-7
CASSLGTVNTEAFF,TRBV12-3/TRBV12-4,14,TRBJ1-1
CASGIGQTQETQYF,TRBV12-5,14,TRBJ2-5
CASSMSGSGYEQYF,TRBV7-2,14,TRBJ2-7
CSAGVSVGPYEQFF,TRBV20-1,14,TRBJ2-1
CASSSPSGVTGELFF,TRBV7-6,15,TRBJ2-2
CATSGGGTDTQYF,TRBV15,13,TRBJ2-3
CSARDFGSSISPLHF,TRBV20-1,15,TRBJ1-6
CASSLASTGGSYNEQFF,TRBV12-3/TRBV12-4,17,TRBJ2-1
CASSDGDSFYNEQYF,TRBV2,15,TRBJ2-7
CSANSGRNDGTDTQYF,TRBV20-1,16,TRBJ2-3
CSVEGPIYGYTF,TRBV29-1,12,TRBJ1-2
CASSARPVGETQYF,TRBV6-1,14,TRBJ2-5
CASSVLDRDWDTQYF,TRBV9,15,TRBJ2-3
CSLAGEGDGELFF,TRBV20-1,13,TRBJ2-2
CASSRDQETQYF,TRBV7-9,12,TRBJ2-5
CASRPGADTEAFF,TRBV12-3/TRBV12-4,13,TRBJ1-1
CAISPPTGEKKAFF,TRBV10-3,14,TRBJ1-1
CASRFTGRGDEQYF,TRBV12-3/TRBV12-4,14,TRBJ2-7
CASSHSGRIDNEQFF,TRBV4-3,15,TRBJ2-1
CASSPRLAKNIQYF,TRBV7-2,14,TRBJ2-4
CASSRDRSQETQYF,TRBV7-2,14,TRBJ2-5
CASRGGSSSYNEQFF,TRBV12-3/TRBV12-4,15,TRBJ2-1
CASSLRSGVGGNEQFF,TRBV5-1,16,TRBJ2-1
CASSPAGTGAGELFF,TRBV12-3/TRBV12-4,15,TRBJ2-2
CASSYSGVYNEQFF,TRBV6-5,14,TRBJ2-1
CASSLDGWRTDTQYF,TRBV11-2,15,TRBJ2-3
CASSLRRDYSYNEQFF,TRBV11-1,16,TRBJ2-1
CASSYSRRGRAPDTQYF,TRBV6-2/TRBV6-3,17,TRBJ2-3
CASSRRQGASPLHF,TRBV18,14,TRBJ1-6